This T cell receptor (beta chain) derives from a study of T cell changes during pregnancy in multiple sclerosis. Germline CDR1 SGHAT, CDR2 FQNNGV. The CDR3 runs to 15 residues. Trimming left V 3 bases short and J 1 base short, with 12 bases between. Sequencing was performed with immunoSEQ multiplex PCR; in TCRdb, only in-frame clones are kept and a portion is missing. Among about 24,000 clones, roughly 90% were seen once, and the ten largest hold 8%. Sequenced here: CD8+ T cells from peripheral blood mononuclear cells, sampled in the first trimester of pregnancy. The chain uses TRBV11-2 and TRBJ2-5, with a possible D match to TRBD1 (6 bases). The clonotype comes from a female donor in good health, enrolled as a control in a pregnancy study. The CDR3 loop is CASSFSQGTQETQYF. CDR3 nucleotide sequence: TGTGCCAGCAGCTTCAGTCAGGGGACCCAAGAGACCCAGTACTTC.